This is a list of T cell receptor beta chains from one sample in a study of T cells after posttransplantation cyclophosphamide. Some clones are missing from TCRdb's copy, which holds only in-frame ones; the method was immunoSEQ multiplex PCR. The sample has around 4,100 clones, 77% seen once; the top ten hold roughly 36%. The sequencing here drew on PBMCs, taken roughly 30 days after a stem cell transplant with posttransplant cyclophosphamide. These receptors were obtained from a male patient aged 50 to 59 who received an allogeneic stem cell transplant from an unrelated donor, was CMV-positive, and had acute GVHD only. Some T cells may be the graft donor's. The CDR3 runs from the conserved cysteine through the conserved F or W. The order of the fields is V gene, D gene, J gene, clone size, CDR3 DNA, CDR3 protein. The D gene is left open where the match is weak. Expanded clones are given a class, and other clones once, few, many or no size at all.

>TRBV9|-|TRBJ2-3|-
TGTGCCAGCAGCAACACAGGCGGGGGCACAGATACGCAGTATTTT
CASSNTGGGTDTQYF
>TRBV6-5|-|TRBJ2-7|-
TGTGCCAGCAGTCCAGGGTATGGGGAGCAGTACTTC
CASSPGYGEQYF
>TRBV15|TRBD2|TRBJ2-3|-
TGTGCCACCCAAGGGGCGGGAGGGCCCGGCACAGATACGCAGTATTTT
CATQGAGGPGTDTQYF
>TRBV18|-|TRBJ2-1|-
TGTGCCAGCTCACCGGACACCTCTTTGCCCGACGGTGAGCAGTTCTTC
CASSPDTSLPDGEQFF
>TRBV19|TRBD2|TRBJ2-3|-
TGTGCCAGTAGGGGGCGGGGGGCTATTAGCACAGATACGCAGTATTTT
CASRGRGAISTDTQYF
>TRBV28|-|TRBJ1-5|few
TGTGCCAGCAGTACCCAGACAGTCTATAGCAATCAGCCCCAGCATTTT
CASSTQTVYSNQPQHF
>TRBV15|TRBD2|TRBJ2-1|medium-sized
TGTGCCACCGAGACTAGCGGGAGTGGAGGGGGCAATGAGCAGTTCTTC
CATETSGSGGGNEQFF
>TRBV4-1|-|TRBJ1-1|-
TGCGCCAGCAGCCAAGCTACCCCGAACACTGAAGCTTTCTTT
CASSQATPNTEAFF
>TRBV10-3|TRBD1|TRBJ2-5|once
TGTGCCATCAGTGTGCAGGGGGTGACCCAGTACTTC
CAISVQGVTQYF
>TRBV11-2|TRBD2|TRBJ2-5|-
TGTGCCAGCAGCTTAGATAAAACTAGCGGGAGTAATACCCAGTACTTC
CASSLDKTSGSNTQYF
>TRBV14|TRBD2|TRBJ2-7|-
TGTGCCAGCAGCCAAGGGACTAGCGGGGGGTACGAGCAGTACTTC
CASSQGTSGGYEQYF
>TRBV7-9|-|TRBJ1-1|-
TGTGCCAGCAGCATACAACAGGTGAACACTGAAGCTTTCTTT
CASSIQQVNTEAFF